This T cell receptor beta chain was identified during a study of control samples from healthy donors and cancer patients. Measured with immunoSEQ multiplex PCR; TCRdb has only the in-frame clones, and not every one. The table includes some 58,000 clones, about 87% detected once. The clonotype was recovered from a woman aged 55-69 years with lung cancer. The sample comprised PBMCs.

The CDR3 is CASSPQGSMNTEAFF. CDR3 bases: TGCGCCAGCAGCCCGCAGGGGAGCATGAACACTGAAGCTTTCTTT. The rearrangement joins TRBV5-1 to TRBJ1-1, with D possibly TRBD1 on 6 matching bases. The CDR3 is 15 amino acids. Germline V gives CDR1 SGHRS, CDR2 YFSETQ. V was cut by 4 bases and J by 0 bases, with 13 bases left in between.